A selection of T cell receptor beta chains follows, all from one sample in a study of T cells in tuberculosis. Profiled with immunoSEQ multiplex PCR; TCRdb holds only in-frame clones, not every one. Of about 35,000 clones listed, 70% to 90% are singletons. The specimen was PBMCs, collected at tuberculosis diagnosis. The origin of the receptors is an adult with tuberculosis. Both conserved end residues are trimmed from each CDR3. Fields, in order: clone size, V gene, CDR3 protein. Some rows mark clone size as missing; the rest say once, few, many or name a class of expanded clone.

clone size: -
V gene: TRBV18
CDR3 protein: ASSPRTQADTQY

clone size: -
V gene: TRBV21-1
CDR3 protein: ASSKERLAGAQETQY

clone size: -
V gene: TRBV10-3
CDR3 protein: AISRTSGGTDTQY

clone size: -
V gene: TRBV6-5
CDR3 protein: ASSYRDNEDEQY

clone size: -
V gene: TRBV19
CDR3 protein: ASSTLGTELLRQRNTIY

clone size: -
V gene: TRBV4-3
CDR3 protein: ASSPKTSASSYEQY

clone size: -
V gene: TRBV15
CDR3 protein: ATSSTGAPYGYT

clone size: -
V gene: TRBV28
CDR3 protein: ASSRTGGYSDEQY

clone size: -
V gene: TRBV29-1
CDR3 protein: SVSSNYGYT

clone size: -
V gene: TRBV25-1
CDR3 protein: ASSEAGGGTGELF

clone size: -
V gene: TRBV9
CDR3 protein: ASSVYRDSPLSNTEAF

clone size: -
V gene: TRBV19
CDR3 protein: ASSISDSYEQY

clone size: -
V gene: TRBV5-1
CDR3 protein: ASSPNPGQTNEQF

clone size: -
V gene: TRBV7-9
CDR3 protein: ASSLGGRAQPQH

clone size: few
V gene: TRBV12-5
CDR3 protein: ASASGQGGETQY

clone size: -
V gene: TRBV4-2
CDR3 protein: ASSHDRNIQY

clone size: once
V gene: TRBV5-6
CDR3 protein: ASSASWSSYGYT

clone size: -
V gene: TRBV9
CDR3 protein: ASSPWGSGFTYEQY

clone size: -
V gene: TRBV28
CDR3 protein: AIHRSGSSYEQY

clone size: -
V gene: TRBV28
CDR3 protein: ASSSQLAGGPYTQY